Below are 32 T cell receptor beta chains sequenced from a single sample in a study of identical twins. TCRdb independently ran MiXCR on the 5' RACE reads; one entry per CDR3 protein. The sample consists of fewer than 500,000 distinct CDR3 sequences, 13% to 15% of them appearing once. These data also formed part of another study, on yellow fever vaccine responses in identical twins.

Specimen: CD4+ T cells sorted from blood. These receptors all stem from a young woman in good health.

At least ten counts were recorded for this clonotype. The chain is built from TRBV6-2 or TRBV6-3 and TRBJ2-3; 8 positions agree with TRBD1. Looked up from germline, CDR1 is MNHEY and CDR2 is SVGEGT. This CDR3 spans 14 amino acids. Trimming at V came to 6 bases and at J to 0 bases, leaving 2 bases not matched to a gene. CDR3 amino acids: CASSRTGSTDTQYF. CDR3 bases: TGTGCCAGCAGCCGGACAGGGAGCACAGATACGCAGTATTTT.

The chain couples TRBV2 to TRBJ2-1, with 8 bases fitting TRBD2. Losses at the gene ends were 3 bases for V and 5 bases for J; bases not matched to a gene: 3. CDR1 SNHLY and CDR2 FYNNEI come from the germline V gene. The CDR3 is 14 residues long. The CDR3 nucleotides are TGTGCCAGCAGTGACGGGACTAGACACAATGAGCAGTTCTTC. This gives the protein CASSDGTRHNEQFF.

The CDR3 protein is CASSTQTGFEQYF. The CDR3 region has the DNA TGTGCCAGTAGTACGCAAACAGGGTTCGAGCAGTACTTC. The chain recombines TRBV19 with TRBJ2-7; tentatively, D is TRBD1 (6 bases). This CDR3 contains 13 residues. Germline CDR1 is LNHDA and CDR2 is SQIVND (reference sequence). V gave up 4 bases and J gave up 6 bases, with 13 bases separating them.

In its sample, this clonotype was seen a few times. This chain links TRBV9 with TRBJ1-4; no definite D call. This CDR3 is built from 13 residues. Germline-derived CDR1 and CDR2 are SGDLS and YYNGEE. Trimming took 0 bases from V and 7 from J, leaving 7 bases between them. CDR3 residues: CASSVAVGEKLFF. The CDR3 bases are TGTGCCAGCAGCGTAGCTGTGGGTGAAAAACTGTTTTTT.

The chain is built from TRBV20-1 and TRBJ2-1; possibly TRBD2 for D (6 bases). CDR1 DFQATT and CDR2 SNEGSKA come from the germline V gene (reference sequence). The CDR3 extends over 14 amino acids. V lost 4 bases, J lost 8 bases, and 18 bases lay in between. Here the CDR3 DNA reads TGCAGTGCTATACCGGGACTTACCAATCATGAGCAGTTCTTC. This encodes CSAIPGLTNHEQFF.

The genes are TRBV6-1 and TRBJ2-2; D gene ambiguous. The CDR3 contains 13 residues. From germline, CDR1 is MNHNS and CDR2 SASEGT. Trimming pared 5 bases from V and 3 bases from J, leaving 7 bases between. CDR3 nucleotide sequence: TGTGCCAGCAGTAAAACAGACACCGGGGAGCTGTTTTTT. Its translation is CASSKTDTGELFF.

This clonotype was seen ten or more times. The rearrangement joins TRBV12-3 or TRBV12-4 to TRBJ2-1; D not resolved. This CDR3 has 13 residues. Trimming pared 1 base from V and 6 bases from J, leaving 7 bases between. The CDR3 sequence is CASSLEERNEQFF. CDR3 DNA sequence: TGTGCCAGCAGTTTAGAAGAGCGCAATGAGCAGTTCTTC.

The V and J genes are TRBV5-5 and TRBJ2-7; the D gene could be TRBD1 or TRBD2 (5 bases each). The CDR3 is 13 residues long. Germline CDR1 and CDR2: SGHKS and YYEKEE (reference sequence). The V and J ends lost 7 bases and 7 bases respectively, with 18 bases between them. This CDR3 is CASRDYGDGEQYF. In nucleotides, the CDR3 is TGTGCCAGCCGCGATTATGGGGACGGGGAGCAGTACTTC.

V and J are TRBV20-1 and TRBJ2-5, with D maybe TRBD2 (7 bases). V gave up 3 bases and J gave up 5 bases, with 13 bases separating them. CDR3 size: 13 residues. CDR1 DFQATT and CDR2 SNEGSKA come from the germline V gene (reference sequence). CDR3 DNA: TGCAGTGCTAGGGGGGGGCCTTGGGAGACCCAGTACTTC. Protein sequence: CSARGGPWETQYF.

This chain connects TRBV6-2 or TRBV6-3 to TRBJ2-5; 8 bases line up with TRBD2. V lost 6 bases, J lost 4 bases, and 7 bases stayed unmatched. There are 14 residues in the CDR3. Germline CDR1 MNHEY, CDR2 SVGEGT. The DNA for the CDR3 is TGTGCCAGCAGCATTCGTGCGGGAGGAGAGACCCAGTACTTC. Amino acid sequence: CASSIRAGGETQYF.

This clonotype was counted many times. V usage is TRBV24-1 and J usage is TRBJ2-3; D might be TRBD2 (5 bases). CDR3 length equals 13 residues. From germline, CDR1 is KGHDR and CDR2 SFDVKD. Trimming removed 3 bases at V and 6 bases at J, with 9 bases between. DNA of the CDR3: TGTGCCACCAGTGATAACCGGGGTGATACGCAGTATTTT. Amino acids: CATSDNRGDTQYF.

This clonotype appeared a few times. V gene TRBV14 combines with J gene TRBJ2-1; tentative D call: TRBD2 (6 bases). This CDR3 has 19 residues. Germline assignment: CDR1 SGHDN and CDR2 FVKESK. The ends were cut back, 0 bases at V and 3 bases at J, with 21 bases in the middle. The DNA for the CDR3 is TGTGCCAGCAGCCAAGATTGGGCGGGGACTCCAGGGAGCTACAATGAGCAGTTCTTC. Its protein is CASSQDWAGTPGSYNEQFF. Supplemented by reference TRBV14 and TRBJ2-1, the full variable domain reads EAGVTQFPSHSVIEKGQTVTLRCDPISGHDNLYWYRRVMGKEIKFLLHFVKESKQDESGMPNNRFLAERTGGTYSTLKVQPAELEDSGVYFCASSQDWAGTPGSYNEQFFGPGTRLTVL.

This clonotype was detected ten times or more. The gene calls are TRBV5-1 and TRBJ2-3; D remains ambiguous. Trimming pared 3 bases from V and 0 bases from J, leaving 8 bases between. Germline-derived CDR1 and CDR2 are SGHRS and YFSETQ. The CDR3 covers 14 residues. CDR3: CASSSKDSTDTQYF. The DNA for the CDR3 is TGCGCCAGCAGCTCCAAGGACAGCACAGATACGCAGTATTTT.

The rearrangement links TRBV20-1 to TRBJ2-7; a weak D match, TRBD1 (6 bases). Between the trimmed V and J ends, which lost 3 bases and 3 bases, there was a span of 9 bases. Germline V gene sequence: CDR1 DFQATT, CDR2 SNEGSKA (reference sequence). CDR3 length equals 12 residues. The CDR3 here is CSASVDSYEQYF. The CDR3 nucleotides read TGCAGTGCTAGCGTGGACAGCTACGAGCAGTACTTC.

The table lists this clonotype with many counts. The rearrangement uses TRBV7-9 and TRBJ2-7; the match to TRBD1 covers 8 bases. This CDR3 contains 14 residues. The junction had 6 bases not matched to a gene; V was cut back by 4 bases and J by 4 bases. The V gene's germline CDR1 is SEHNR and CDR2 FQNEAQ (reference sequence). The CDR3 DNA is TGTGCCAGCAGCTCGGGGACAGGAATTTACGAGCAGTACTTC. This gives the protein CASSSGTGIYEQYF.

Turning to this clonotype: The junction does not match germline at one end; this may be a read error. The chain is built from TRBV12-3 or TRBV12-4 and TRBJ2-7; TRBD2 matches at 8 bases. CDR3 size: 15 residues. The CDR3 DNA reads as TGTGCCAGCAGTCTAGCGGGTGCCGCCTCCTACGAGCAGTACTTC. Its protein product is CASSLAGAASYEQYF.

CDR3 nucleotide sequence: TGCGCCAGCAGCTTGGCCGTAGGCAGCGGATACGAGCAGTACTTC. It yields the protein CASSLAVGSGYEQYF. This chain links TRBV5-1 with TRBJ2-7, with a weak D call TRBD2 (5 bases). The CDR3 has 15 residues. Trimming pared 0 bases from V and 4 bases from J, leaving 14 bases between. Germline lookup yields CDR1 SGHRS and CDR2 YFSETQ. The whole variable domain, remainder taken from reference TRBV5-1 and TRBJ2-7, is KAGVTQTPRYLIKTRGQQVTLSCSPISGHRSVSWYQQTPGQGLQFLFEYFSETQRNKGNFPGRFSGRQFSNSRSEMNVSTLELGDSALYLCASSLAVGSGYEQYFGPGTRLTVT.

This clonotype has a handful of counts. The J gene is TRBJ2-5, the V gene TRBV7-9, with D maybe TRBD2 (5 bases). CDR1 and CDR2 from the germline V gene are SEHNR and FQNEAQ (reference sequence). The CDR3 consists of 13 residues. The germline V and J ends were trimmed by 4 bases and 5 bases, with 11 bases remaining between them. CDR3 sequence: CASSWSGEETQYF. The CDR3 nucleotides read TGTGCCAGCAGCTGGAGCGGTGAGGAGACCCAGTACTTC.

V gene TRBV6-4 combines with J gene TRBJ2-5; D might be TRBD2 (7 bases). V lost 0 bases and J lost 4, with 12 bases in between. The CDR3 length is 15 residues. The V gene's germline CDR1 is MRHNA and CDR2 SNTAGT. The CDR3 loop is CASSDSWRGGETQYF. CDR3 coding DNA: TGTGCCAGCAGTGACTCATGGAGGGGGGGAGAGACCCAGTACTTC.

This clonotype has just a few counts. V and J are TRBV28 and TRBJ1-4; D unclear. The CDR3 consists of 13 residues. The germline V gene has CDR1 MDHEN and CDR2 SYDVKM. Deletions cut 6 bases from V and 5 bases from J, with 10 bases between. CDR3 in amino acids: CASRGSLNEKLFF. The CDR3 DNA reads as TGTGCCAGCAGGGGATCTTTGAATGAAAAACTGTTTTTT.

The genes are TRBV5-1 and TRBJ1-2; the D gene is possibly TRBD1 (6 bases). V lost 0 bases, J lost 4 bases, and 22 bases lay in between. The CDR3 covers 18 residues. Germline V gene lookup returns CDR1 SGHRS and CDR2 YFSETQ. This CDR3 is CASSLALLAGQTSYGYTF. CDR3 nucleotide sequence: TGCGCCAGCAGCTTGGCCTTATTAGCCGGACAGACATCCTATGGCTACACCTTC.

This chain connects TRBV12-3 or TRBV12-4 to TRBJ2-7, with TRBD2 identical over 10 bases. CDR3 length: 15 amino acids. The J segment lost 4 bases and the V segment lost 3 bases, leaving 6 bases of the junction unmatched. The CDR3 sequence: CASSLLAGVGYEQYF. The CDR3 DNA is TGTGCCAGCAGTTTGCTAGCGGGAGTTGGGTACGAGCAGTACTTC.

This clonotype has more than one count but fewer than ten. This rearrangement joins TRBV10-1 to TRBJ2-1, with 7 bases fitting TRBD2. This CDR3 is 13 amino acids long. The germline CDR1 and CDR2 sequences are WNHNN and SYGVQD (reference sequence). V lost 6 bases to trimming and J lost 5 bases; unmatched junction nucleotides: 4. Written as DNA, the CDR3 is TGCGCCAGCAGGGTCCTAGCGGACAATGAGCAGTTCTTC. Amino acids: CASRVLADNEQFF.

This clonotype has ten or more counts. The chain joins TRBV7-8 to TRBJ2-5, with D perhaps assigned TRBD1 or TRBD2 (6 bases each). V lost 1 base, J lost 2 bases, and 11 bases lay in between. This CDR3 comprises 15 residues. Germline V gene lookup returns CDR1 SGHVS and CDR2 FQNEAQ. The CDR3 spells CASSLEGGSQETQYF. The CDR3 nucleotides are TGTGCCAGCAGCTTAGAAGGGGGGAGTCAAGAGACCCAGTACTTC.

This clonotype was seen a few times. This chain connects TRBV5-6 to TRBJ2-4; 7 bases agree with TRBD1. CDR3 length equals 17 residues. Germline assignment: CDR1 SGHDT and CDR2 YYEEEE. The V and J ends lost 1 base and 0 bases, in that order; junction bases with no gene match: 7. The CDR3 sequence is CASSLYDRVLAKNIQYF. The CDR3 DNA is TGTGCCAGCAGCTTGTATGACAGGGTTTTAGCCAAAAACATTCAGTACTTC.

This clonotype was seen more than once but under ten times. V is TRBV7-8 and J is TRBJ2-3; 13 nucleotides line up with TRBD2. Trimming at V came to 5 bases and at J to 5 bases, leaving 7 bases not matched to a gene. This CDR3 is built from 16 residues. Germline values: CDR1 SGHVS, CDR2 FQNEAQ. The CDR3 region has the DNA TGTGCCAGCAGCCTACTAGCGGGGGGGCCGAGAGATACGCAGTATTTT. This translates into CASSLLAGGPRDTQYF.

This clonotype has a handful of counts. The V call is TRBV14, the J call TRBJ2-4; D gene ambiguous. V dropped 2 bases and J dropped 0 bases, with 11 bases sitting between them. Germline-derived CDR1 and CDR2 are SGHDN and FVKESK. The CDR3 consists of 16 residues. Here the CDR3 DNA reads TGTGCCAGCAGCCAATCCAGCGCTTTAGCCAAAAACATTCAGTACTTC. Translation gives CASSQSSALAKNIQYF.

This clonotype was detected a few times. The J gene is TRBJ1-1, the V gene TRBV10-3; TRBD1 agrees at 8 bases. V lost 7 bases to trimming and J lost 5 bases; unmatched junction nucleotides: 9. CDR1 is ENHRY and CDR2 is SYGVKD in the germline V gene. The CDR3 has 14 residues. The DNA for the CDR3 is TGTGCCATCACTGCGACAGGGGCCCGGACTGAAGCTTTCTTT. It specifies CAITATGARTEAFF.

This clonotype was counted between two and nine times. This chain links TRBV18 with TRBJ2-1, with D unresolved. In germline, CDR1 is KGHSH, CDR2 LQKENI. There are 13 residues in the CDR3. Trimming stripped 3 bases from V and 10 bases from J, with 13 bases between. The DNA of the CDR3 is TGTGCCAGCTCACCGAATGGGGAAGGAGAGCAGTTCTTC. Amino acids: CASSPNGEGEQFF.

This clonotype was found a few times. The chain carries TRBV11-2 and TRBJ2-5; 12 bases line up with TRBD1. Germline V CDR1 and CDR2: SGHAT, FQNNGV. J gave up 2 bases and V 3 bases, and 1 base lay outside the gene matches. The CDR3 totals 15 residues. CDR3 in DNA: TGTGCCAGCAGCTTGGGACAGGGGGCACAAGAGACCCAGTACTTC. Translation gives CASSLGQGAQETQYF.

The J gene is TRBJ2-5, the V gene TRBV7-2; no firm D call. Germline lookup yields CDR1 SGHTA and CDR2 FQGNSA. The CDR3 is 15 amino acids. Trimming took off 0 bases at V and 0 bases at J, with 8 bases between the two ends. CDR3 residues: CASSLASLYQETQYF. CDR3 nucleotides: TGTGCCAGCAGCTTAGCGTCTTTGTACCAAGAGACCCAGTACTTC.

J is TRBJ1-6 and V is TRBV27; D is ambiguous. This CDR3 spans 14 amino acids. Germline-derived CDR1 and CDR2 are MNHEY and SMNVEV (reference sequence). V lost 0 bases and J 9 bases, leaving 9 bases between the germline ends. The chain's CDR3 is CASSLSFSSSPLHF. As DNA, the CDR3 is TGTGCCAGCAGTTTATCATTTTCTAGTTCACCCCTCCACTTT.